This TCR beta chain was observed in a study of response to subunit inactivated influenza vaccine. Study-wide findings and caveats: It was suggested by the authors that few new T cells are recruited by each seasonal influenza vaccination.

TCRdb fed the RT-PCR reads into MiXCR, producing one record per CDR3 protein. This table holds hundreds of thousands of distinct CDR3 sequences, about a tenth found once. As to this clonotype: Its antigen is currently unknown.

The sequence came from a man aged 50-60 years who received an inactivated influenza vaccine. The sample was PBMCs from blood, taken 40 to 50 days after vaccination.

CDR3 in DNA: TGTGCCAGCAGTTACGGGACAGCGAACCGGGGCTACACCTTC. Protein: CASSYGTANRGYTF. This chain connects TRBV28 to TRBJ1-2; TRBD1 matches at 7 bases. Trimming at V came to 4 bases and at J to 8 bases, leaving 10 bases not matched to a gene. Germline-derived CDR1 and CDR2 are MDHEN and SYDVKM. The CDR3 consists of 14 residues.